Listed here is a single TCR beta chain. Its specificity is unknown. This entry comes from a study of cytomegalovirus exposure and HLA in healthy donors. Study observations and caveats: As was reported, the HLA-A and HLA-B alleles of most subjects were accurately predicted from TCR beta sequences. Later work showed greater clonal expansion in HLA-associated TCR beta chains than in equally common others.

PCR involved 60 Vbeta and 13 Jbeta primers. Clones were read by immunoSEQ multiplex PCR, and TCRdb kept only the in-frame ones, dropping some. This sample has 85,000 to 100,000 clones; approximately 76% occur once, and the top ten carry 7.1%. The CDR3 length is 15 residues. The V gene's germline CDR1 is KGHSH and CDR2 LQKENI. Trimming took 2 bases from V and 5 from J; bases not matched to a gene: 8. What was sequenced was PBMCs. The rearrangement joins TRBV18 to TRBJ1-1, with TRBD1 matching over 7 bases. This receptor was taken from a middle-aged man in good health and CMV-seropositive. This chain's CDR3 is CASSPFSGGETEAFF. The CDR3 region has the DNA TGTGCCAGCTCACCATTTTCAGGGGGAGAGACTGAAGCTTTCTTT.